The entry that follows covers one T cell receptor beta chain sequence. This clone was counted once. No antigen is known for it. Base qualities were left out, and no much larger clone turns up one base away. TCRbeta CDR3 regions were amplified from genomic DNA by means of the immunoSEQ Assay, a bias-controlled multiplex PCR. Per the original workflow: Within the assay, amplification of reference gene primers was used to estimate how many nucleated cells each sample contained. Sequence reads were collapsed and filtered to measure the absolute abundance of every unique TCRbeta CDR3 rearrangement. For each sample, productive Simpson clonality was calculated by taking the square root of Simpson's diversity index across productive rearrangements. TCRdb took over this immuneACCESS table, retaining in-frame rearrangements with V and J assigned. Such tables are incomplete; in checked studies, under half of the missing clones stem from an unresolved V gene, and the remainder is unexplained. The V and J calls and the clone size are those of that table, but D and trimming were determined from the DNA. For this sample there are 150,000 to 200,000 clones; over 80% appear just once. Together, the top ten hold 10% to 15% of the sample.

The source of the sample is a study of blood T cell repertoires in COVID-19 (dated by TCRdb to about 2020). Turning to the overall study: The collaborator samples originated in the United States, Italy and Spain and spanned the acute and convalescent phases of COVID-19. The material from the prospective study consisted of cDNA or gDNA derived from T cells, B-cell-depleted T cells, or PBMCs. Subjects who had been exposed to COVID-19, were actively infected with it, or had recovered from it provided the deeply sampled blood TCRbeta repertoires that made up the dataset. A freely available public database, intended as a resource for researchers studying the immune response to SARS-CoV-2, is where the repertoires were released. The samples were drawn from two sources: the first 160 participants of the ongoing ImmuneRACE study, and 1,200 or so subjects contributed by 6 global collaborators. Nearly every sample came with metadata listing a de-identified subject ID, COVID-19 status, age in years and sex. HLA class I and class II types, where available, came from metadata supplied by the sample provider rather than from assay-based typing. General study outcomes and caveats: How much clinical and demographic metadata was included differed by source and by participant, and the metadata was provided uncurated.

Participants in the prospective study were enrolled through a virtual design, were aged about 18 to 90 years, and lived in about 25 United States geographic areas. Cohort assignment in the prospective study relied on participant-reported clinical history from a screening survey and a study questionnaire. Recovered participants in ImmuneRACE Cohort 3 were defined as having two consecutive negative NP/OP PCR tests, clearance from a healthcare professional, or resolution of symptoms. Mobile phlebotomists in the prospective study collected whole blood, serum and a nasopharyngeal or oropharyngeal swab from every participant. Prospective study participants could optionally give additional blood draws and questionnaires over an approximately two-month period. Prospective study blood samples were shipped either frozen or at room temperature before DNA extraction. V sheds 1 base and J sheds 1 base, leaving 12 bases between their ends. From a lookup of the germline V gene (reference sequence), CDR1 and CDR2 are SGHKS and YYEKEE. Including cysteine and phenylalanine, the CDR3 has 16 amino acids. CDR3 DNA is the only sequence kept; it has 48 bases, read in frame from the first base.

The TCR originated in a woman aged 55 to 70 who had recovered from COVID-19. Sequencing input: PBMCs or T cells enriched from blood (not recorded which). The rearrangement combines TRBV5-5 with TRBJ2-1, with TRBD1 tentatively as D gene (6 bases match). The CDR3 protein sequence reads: CASSLMVRGSYNEQFF. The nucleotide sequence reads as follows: TGTGCCAGCAGCTTGATGGTCAGGGGTTCCTACAATGAGCAGTTCTTC.